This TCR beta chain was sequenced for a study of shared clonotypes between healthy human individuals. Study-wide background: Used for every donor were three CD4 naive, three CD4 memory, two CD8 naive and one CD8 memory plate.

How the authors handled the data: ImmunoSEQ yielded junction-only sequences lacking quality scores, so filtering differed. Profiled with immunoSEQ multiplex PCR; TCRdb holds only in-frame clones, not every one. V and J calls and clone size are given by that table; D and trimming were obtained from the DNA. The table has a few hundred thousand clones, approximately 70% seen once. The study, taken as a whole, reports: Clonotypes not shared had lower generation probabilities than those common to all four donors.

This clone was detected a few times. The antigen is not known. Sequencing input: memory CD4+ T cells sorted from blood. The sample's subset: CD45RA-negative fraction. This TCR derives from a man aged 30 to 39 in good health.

The CDR3 sequence: CASSFDGGFYEQYF. DNA for the CDR3: TGTGCCAGCAGCTTTGACGGGGGTTTCTACGAGCAGTACTTC. The chain carries TRBV5-4 and TRBJ2-7; TRBD2 is a possible D gene (6 bases). CDR1 is SGHNT, CDR2 YYREEE, per germline (reference sequence). V lost 2 bases and J 3 bases, leaving 12 bases between the germline ends. CDR3 length: 14 residues.